Presented here are 26 T cell receptor beta chains from one specimen sequenced in a study of control samples from healthy donors and cancer patients. The method was immunoSEQ multiplex PCR; TCRdb's version includes in-frame clones alone and lacks a portion of them. Among roughly 130,000 clones listed, 90% to 95% were seen once. Material for sequencing was PBMCs. The receptor set was obtained from a man between 60 and 70 years old with colorectal cancer.

The chain joins TRBV7-8 to TRBJ2-3; possible D gene TRBD2, 5 bases. Deletions cut 6 bases from V and 1 base from J, with 23 bases between. The CDR3 is 18 amino acids. Per the germline V gene, CDR1 is SGHVS and CDR2 is FQNEAQ. DNA of the CDR3: TGTGCCAGCAGGCTAGGACGGGGTGGATCCTGGGGCACAGATACGCAGTATTTT. This sequence encodes CASRLGRGGSWGTDTQYF. Combining the CDR3 with reference TRBV7-8 and TRBJ2-3 gives the whole variable domain GAGVSQSPRYKVAKRGQDVALRCDPISGHVSLFWYQQALGQGPEFLTYFQNEAQLDKSGLPSDRFFAERPEGSVSTLKIQRTQQEDSAVYLCASRLGRGGSWGTDTQYFGPGTRLTVL.

The chain employs TRBV19 and TRBJ2-7; D remains unclear. V was shortened by 1 base and J by 5 bases, with 12 bases between the two germline ends. Germline V CDR1 and CDR2: LNHDA, SQIVND (reference sequence). The CDR3 is 14 residues long. The CDR3 DNA is TGTGCCAGTAGTATAGGGGGAATTTGGGACGAGCAGTACTTC. It is translated as CASSIGGIWDEQYF.

The rearrangement uses TRBV7-9 and TRBJ1-3; D remains unclear. Per germline, CDR1 SEHNR and CDR2 FQNEAQ (reference sequence). The CDR3 length is 13 residues. Trimming removed 4 bases at V and 1 base at J, with 5 bases between. CDR3 bases: TGTGCCAGCAGCTGGACTTCTGGAAACACCATATATTTT. This translates into CASSWTSGNTIYF. The full variable domain, its missing parts supplied by reference TRBV7-9 and TRBJ1-3, is DTGVSQNPRHKITKRGQNVTFRCDPISEHNRLYWYRQTLGQGPEFLTYFQNEAQLEKSRLLSDRFSAERPKGSFSTLEIQRTEQGDSAMYLCASSWTSGNTIYFGEGSWLTVV.

This chain links TRBV29-1 with TRBJ2-4, with D possibly matching TRBD2 (6 bases). V was clipped by 2 bases and J by 9 bases, with 23 bases between them. The CDR3 runs 16 residues. Germline assignment: CDR1 SQVTM and CDR2 ANQGSEA. The DNA for the CDR3 is TGCAGCGTTGAATATCCGGCGGGGCAGGGTAGGCGCATTCAGTACTTC. This sequence encodes CSVEYPAGQGRRIQYF.

This clone appeared a single time. The J gene is TRBJ1-1, the V gene TRBV18; 8 nucleotides line up with TRBD1. The ends lost 2 bases at V and 1 base at J; junction bases unmatched: 3. The CDR3 extends over 15 amino acids. CDR1 is KGHSH, CDR2 LQKENI, per germline. CDR3 DNA: TGTGCCAGCTCACCATCCGGGACAGGGAACACTGAAGCTTTCTTT. Translation gives CASSPSGTGNTEAFF.

The V gene is TRBV28, the J gene TRBJ1-1, with 7 bases lining up with TRBD1. Germline-derived CDR1 and CDR2 are MDHEN and SYDVKM. CDR3 size: 15 residues. V was clipped by 4 bases and J by 0 bases; unmatched bases: 5. The CDR3 sequence is CASSSYTGVNTEAFF. The CDR3 DNA is TGTGCCAGCAGTTCGTACACAGGGGTGAACACTGAAGCTTTCTTT.

The chain recombines TRBV4-1 with TRBJ2-7, with D tentatively TRBD1 (5 bases). Between the trimmed V and J ends, which lost 1 base and 1 base, there was a span of 11 bases. Per the germline V gene, CDR1 is MGHRA and CDR2 is YSYEKL. The CDR3 is made up of 15 amino acids. The CDR3 sequence is CASSQAIRQSYEQYF. CDR3 bases: TGCGCCAGCAGCCAAGCCATACGACAGTCCTACGAGCAGTACTTC.

The chain uses TRBV30 and TRBJ1-4; D remains unclear. Germline lookup yields CDR1 GTSNPN and CDR2 SVGIG (reference sequence). Deletions cut 3 bases from V and 0 bases from J, with 8 bases between. This CDR3 spans 14 amino acids. CDR3 nucleotides: TGTGCCTGGAGCTTCGGCTCAACTAATGAAAAACTGTTTTTT. Protein: CAWSFGSTNEKLFF.

V usage is TRBV7-2 and J usage is TRBJ2-1; 7 bases are a match to TRBD2. Looked up from germline, CDR1 is SGHTA and CDR2 is FQGNSA. The J segment lost 0 bases and the V segment lost 2 bases, leaving 1 base of the junction unmatched. The CDR3 is 15 amino acids. CDR3 nucleotides: TGTGCCAGCAGCTTATCGGGGGGCTCCTACAATGAGCAGTTCTTC. It is translated as CASSLSGGSYNEQFF.

The rearrangement links TRBV6-5 to TRBJ1-2, with D possibly matching TRBD1 (5 bases). Trimming removed 7 bases at V and 7 bases at J, with 16 bases between. This CDR3 contains 13 residues. The germline V gene encodes CDR1 MNHEY and CDR2 SVGAGI. The CDR3 sequence is CASTTQGVGGYTF. The CDR3 nucleotides are TGTGCCAGCACCACTCAGGGAGTCGGTGGCTACACCTTC.

The chain links TRBV30 to TRBJ1-3; D not resolved. Trimming took 1 base from V and 0 from J, leaving 7 bases between them. CDR3 size: 14 residues. CDR1 and CDR2 from the germline V gene are GTSNPN and SVGIG (reference sequence). This chain's CDR3 is CAWSAWGSGNTIYF. Written as DNA, the CDR3 is TGTGCCTGGAGTGCCTGGGGCTCTGGAAACACCATATATTTT.

This clone was counted once. The chain uses TRBV21-1 and TRBJ1-4. TRBV21-1 is described as a pseudogene. This CDR3 region has 15 residues. CDR3 sequence: CASSKRAALREKLFF. CDR3 coding DNA: TGTGCCAGCAGCAAGAGGGCAGCCCTTCGGGAAAAACTGTTTTTT.

The chain links TRBV5-8 to TRBJ2-2, with 8 bases matching TRBD1. This CDR3 is built from 15 residues. Trimming removed 4 bases from V and 6 bases from J; junction bases left unmatched: 8. The germline CDR1 and CDR2 sequences are SGHTS and YDEGEE. CDR3 in DNA: TGTGCCAGCAGCCCACAGGGGGGCTGGTCCGGGGAGCTGTTTTTT. This gives the protein CASSPQGGWSGELFF.

J is TRBJ2-3 and V is TRBV10-2, with a tentative D call TRBD2 (7 bases). Germline V lookup: CDR1 WSHSY, CDR2 SAAADI. V was clipped by 2 bases and J by 4 bases, with 13 bases between them. CDR3 size: 15 residues. The CDR3 loop is CASSEGGGEADTQYF. For the CDR3, the DNA is TGCGCCAGCAGTGAGGGAGGGGGGGAGGCAGATACGCAGTATTTT.

The chain is built from TRBV6-5 and TRBJ2-2; D gene ambiguous. V was shortened by 6 bases and J by 0 bases, with 5 bases between the two germline ends. There are 13 residues in the CDR3. Germline loops: CDR1 MNHEY, CDR2 SVGAGI. The CDR3 here is CASRPPNTGELFF. The CDR3 nucleotides read TGTGCCAGCAGACCTCCGAACACCGGGGAGCTGTTTTTT.

This rearrangement joins TRBV18 to TRBJ2-6, with D hard to call. With 0 bases removed from V and 0 bases from J, the gap between germline ends came to 6 bases. Germline V gives CDR1 KGHSH, CDR2 LQKENI. The CDR3 extends over 16 amino acids. CDR3 nucleotide sequence: TGTGCCAGCTCACCACCCGATACCTCTGGGGCCAACGTCCTGACTTTC. Protein product: CASSPPDTSGANVLTF.

The chain recombines TRBV6-1 with TRBJ2-7; maybe TRBD1 (6 bases). Trimming cost V 2 bases and J 8 bases, with 16 bases left between them. Germline V gene lookup returns CDR1 MNHNS and CDR2 SASEGT. There are 14 residues in the CDR3. The CDR3 here is CASSESGGGTQQYF. Written as DNA, the CDR3 is TGTGCCAGCAGTGAATCTGGGGGTGGGACACAGCAGTACTTC.

DNA for the CDR3: TGTGCCAGCAGCTTGGGGGGAAGCAATTCACCCCTCCACTTT. Residues: CASSLGGSNSPLHF. The V gene is TRBV5-4, the J gene TRBJ1-6, with D unclear. The CDR3 covers 14 residues. With 0 bases removed from V and 7 bases from J, the gap between germline ends came to 8 bases. The germline gives CDR1 SGHNT, CDR2 YYREEE (reference sequence). The whole variable domain, filled in from reference TRBV5-4 and TRBJ1-6, reads ETGVTQSPTHLIKTRGQQVTLRCSSQSGHNTVSWYQQALGQGPQFIFQYYREEENGRGNFPPRFSGLQFPNYSSELNVNALELDDSALYLCASSLGGSNSPLHFGNGTRLTVT.

The J gene is TRBJ1-2, the V gene TRBV9; 9 positions agree with TRBD1. J gave up 6 bases and V 0 bases, and 12 bases lay outside the gene matches. CDR1 is SGDLS and CDR2 is YYNGEE in the germline V gene. The CDR3 length is 17 residues. CDR3 in amino acids: CASSVEGQGPPDHGYTF. The CDR3 DNA reads TGTGCCAGCAGCGTAGAGGGACAGGGCCCGCCTGACCATGGCTACACCTTC.

This clone is a singleton in its sample. The chain employs TRBV6-2 or TRBV6-3 and TRBJ2-3; D remains ambiguous. Trimming removed 4 bases at V and 0 bases at J, with 5 bases between. CDR3 length: 13 residues. Per the germline V gene, CDR1 is MNHEY and CDR2 is SVGEGT. The CDR3 sequence: CASSFRSTDTQYF. The CDR3, as DNA: TGTGCCAGCAGTTTCCGCAGCACAGATACGCAGTATTTT.

The genes are TRBV14 and TRBJ2-2; D gene unclear. Germline CDR1 SGHDN, CDR2 FVKESK. This CDR3 is 14 amino acids long. Deletions cut 2 bases from V and 4 bases from J, with 8 bases between. The CDR3 region is CASSQLERTGELFF. The CDR3 DNA follows: TGTGCCAGCAGCCAATTGGAACGCACCGGGGAGCTGTTTTTT.

This chain links TRBV6-1 with TRBJ1-2; D is undetermined. V lost 7 bases and J 2 bases, leaving 5 bases between the germline ends. The germline V gene encodes CDR1 MNHNS and CDR2 SASEGT. This CDR3 has 11 residues. CDR3 nucleotides: TGTGCCAGCACACCGAACTATGGCTACACCTTC. Translation gives CASTPNYGYTF.

The chain combines TRBV12-3 or TRBV12-4 with TRBJ1-5; D remains ambiguous. V was cut by 3 bases and J by 5 bases, with 8 bases left in between. The CDR3 loop spans 13 amino acids. For the CDR3, the DNA is TGTGCCAGCAGTTTCCGGGGAGATCAGCCCCAGCATTTT. As protein: CASSFRGDQPQHF.

The rearrangement links TRBV29-1 to TRBJ1-1; TRBD1 aligns across 10 bases. Germline CDR1 is SQVTM and CDR2 is ANQGSEA. The CDR3 runs 14 residues. With V trimmed by 7 bases and J by 3 bases, 8 bases remained unmatched. The CDR3 nucleotides are TGCAGCGCCGAATGGGGACAGGGGCACACTGAAGCTTTCTTT. Its translation: CSAEWGQGHTEAFF.

V usage is TRBV6-5 and J usage is TRBJ2-7, with 7 bases matching TRBD1. Germline trimming cut 6 bases from V and 2 bases from J; bases unmatched to any gene: 10. CDR1 is MNHEY and CDR2 is SVGAGI in the germline V gene. CDR3 length: 15 amino acids. Here the CDR3 DNA reads TGTGCCAGCAGAACGAGACAGGGTATCACCTACGAGCAGTACTTC. Amino acids: CASRTRQGITYEQYF.

The chain links TRBV14 to TRBJ2-2; D not certain. Trimming removed 0 bases at V and 7 bases at J, with 6 bases between. The germline V gene has CDR1 SGHDN and CDR2 FVKESK. The CDR3 is 13 residues long. CDR3 sequence (DNA): TGTGCCAGCAGCCAAGATTGGAACGGGGAGCTGTTTTTT. This encodes CASSQDWNGELFF.